The 10 T cell receptor beta chains in this list originate from one sample, sequenced in a study of neurological immune-mediated disorders. MiXCR was run by TCRdb on the 5' RACE reads, yielding one entry per CDR3 protein. The table has roughly 70,000 distinct CDR3 sequences, around 3.9% seen once. Sequenced sample: PBMCs. These receptors all come from a man aged 25 to 45 with multiple sclerosis.

This clonotype showed up many times. The gene calls are TRBV11-2 and TRBJ2-3; D is unresolved. CDR3 length equals 11 residues. Per germline, CDR1 SGHAT and CDR2 FQNNGV. V dropped 3 bases and J dropped 4 bases, with 2 bases sitting between them. CDR3 nucleotides: TGTGCCAGCAGCTTCGCAGATACGCAGTATTTT. This codes for CASSFADTQYF.

In its sample, this clonotype was seen many times. The J gene is TRBJ1-6, the V gene TRBV7-9; D might be TRBD1 (6 bases). The CDR3 totals 17 residues. Germline CDR1 is SEHNR and CDR2 is FQNEAQ (reference sequence). V was trimmed by 4 bases and J by 6 bases, leaving 19 bases between them. The DNA for the CDR3 is TGTGCCAGCAGCTCAAATAGGGACACCACTCTTAATTCACCCCTCCACTTT. Translation gives CASSSNRDTTLNSPLHF.

This clonotype has a count of ten or more. This chain joins TRBV6-5 and TRBJ1-2, with no clear D. This CDR3 is 13 amino acids long. V lost 4 bases and J lost 6, with 12 bases in between. CDR1 is MNHEY, CDR2 SVGAGI, per germline. CDR3 nucleotides: TGTGCCAGCAGTTCCTGGGTGGGTGATGGCTACACCTTC. Its protein is CASSSWVGDGYTF.

This clonotype was observed at least ten times. This chain connects TRBV10-2 to TRBJ1-5; D not certain. The CDR3 is made up of 14 amino acids. Deletions cut 6 bases from V and 0 bases from J, with 9 bases between. Germline V gene data show CDR1 as WSHSY and CDR2 as SAAADI. CDR3 DNA: TGCGCCAGCAGGGACGACATTAGCAATCAGCCCCAGCATTTT. This sequence encodes CASRDDISNQPQHF.

At least ten counts were recorded for this clonotype. The chain has TRBV7-8 and TRBJ2-1; D gene unclear. The CDR3 is 16 residues long. V dropped 1 base and J dropped 0 bases, with 10 bases sitting between them. In germline, CDR1 is SGHVS, CDR2 FQNEAQ. CDR3 region: CASSLVSRRSYNEQFF. CDR3 nucleotides: TGTGCCAGCAGCTTAGTATCTAGACGCTCCTACAATGAGCAGTTCTTC.

This clonotype was observed many times. The chain has TRBV14 and TRBJ2-7; no definite D call. Deletions cut 3 bases from V and 4 bases from J, with 16 bases between. CDR1 is SGHDN and CDR2 is FVKESK in the germline V gene. This CDR3 comprises 15 residues. The CDR3 sequence is CASSHTSYPIYEQYF. Here the CDR3 DNA reads TGTGCCAGCAGCCACACGAGTTACCCCATATACGAGCAGTACTTC.

This clonotype was seen repeatedly, ten times or more. The chain employs TRBV3-1 and TRBJ2-3; 7 bases are shared with TRBD2. Germline values: CDR1 LGHDT, CDR2 YNNKEL (reference sequence). CDR3 size: 16 residues. The V gene end was trimmed by 4 bases and the J gene end by 2 bases; junction bases not matched to a gene: 9. The DNA of the CDR3 is TGTGCCAGCAGCCTCCAAGGCGGGGGTCCCACAGATACGCAGTATTTT. Translating it yields CASSLQGGGPTDTQYF.

This clonotype was detected many times. J is TRBJ2-5 and V is TRBV6-2 or TRBV6-3; 7 bases map to TRBD2. This CDR3 region has 17 residues. CDR1 MNHEY and CDR2 SVGEGT come from the germline V gene. V dropped 0 bases and J dropped 0; count of bases not matched to a gene: 7. DNA for the CDR3: TGTGCCAGCAGTTACTCGTCGCTAGCGGACTACCAAGAGACCCAGTACTTC. Translated, it gives CASSYSSLADYQETQYF.

This clonotype came up many times. The chain is built from TRBV7-2 and TRBJ2-7; 7 nucleotides match TRBD1. CDR3 length: 13 amino acids. Germline loops: CDR1 SGHTA, CDR2 FQGNSA. V dropped 4 bases and J dropped 6; count of bases not matched to a gene: 6. This CDR3 reads CASSSRTGGEQYF. DNA for the CDR3: TGTGCCAGCAGCTCAAGGACAGGAGGCGAGCAGTACTTC.

This clonotype occurred many times. J is TRBJ1-3 and V is TRBV20-1, with D possibly TRBD1 on 5 matching bases. V was shortened by 3 bases and J by 1 base, with 7 bases between the two germline ends. Germline V gene sequence: CDR1 DFQATT, CDR2 SNEGSKA (reference sequence). The CDR3 has 13 amino acids. CDR3: CSASRDSGNTIYF. In DNA, the CDR3 is TGCAGTGCTAGCAGGGATTCTGGAAACACCATATATTTT.